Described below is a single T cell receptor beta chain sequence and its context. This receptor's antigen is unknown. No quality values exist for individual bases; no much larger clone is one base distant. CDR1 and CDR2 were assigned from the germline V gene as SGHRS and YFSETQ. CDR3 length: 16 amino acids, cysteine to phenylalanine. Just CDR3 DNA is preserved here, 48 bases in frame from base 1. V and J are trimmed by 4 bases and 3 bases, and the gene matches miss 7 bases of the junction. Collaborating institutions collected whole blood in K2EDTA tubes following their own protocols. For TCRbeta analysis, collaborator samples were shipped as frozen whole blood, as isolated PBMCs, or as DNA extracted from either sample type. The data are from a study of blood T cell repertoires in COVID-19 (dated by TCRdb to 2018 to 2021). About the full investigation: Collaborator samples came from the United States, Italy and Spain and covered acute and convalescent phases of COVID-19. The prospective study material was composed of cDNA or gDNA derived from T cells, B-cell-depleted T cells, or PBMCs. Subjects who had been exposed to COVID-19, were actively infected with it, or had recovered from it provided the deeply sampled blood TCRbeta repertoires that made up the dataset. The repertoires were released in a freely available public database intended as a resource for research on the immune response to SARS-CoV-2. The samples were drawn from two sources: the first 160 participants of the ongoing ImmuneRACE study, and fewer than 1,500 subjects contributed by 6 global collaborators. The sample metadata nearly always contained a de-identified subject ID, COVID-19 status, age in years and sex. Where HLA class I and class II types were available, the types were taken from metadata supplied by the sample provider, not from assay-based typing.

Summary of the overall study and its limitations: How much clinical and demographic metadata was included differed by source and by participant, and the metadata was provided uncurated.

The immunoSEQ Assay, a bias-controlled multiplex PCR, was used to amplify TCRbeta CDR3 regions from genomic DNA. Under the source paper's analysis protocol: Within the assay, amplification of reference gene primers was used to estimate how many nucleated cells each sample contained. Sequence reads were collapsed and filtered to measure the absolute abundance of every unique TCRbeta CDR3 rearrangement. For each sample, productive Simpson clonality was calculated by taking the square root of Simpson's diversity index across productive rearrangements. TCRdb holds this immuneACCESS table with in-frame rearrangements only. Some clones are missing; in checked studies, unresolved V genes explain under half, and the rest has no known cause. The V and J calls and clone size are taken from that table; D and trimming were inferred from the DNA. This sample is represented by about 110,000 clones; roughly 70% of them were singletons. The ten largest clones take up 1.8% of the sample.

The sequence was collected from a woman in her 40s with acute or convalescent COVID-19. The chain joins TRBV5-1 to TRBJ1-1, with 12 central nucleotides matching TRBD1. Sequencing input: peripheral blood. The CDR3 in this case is CASSVGDRGLHTEAFF. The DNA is TGCGCCAGCAGCGTGGGGGACAGGGGGCTTCACACTGAAGCTTTCTTT. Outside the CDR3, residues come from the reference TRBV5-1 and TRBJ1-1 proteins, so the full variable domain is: KAGVTQTPRYLIKTRGQQVTLSCSPISGHRSVSWYQQTPGQGLQFLFEYFSETQRNKGNFPGRFSGRQFSNSRSEMNVSTLELGDSALYLCASSVGDRGLHTEAFFGQGTRLTVV.